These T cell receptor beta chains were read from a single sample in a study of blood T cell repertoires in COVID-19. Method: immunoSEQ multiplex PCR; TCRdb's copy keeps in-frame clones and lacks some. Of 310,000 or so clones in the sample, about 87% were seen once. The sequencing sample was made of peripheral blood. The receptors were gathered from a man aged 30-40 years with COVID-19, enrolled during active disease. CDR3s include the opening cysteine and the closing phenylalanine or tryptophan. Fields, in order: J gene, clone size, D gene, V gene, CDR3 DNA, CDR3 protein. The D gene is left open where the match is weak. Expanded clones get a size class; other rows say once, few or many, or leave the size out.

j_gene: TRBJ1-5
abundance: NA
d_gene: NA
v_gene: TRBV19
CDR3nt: TGTGCCAGTAGACCAGGGGTGCAGCCCCAGCATTTT
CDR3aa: CASRPGVQPQHF

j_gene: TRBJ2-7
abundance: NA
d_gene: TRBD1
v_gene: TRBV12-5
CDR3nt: TGTGCTAGTGGTTTGGGACAGGGAGCCTACGAGCAGTACTTC
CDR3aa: CASGLGQGAYEQYF

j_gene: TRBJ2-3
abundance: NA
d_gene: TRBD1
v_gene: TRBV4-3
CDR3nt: TGCGCCAGCAGCCTGGGACAGAACACAGATACGCAGTATTTT
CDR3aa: CASSLGQNTDTQYF

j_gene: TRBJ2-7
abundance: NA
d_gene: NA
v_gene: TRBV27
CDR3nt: TGTGCCAGCAGCGTTTCCGGACAGCCCTACGAGCAGTACTTC
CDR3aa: CASSVSGQPYEQYF

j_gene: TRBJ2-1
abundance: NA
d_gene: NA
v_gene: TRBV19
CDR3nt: TGTGCCAGTAGTATAGGTGGCTACCGACTCAATGAGCAGTTCTTC
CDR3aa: CASSIGGYRLNEQFF

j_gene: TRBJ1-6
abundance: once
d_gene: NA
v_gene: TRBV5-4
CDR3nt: TGTGCCAGCACCCATGGAGGCCCCAGGACAGTGGATTCACCCCTCCACTTT
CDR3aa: CASTHGGPRTVDSPLHF

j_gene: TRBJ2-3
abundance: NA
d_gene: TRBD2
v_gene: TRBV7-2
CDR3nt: TGTGCCAGCAGCCCGGGCGGGGGGGCAGATACGCAGTATTTT
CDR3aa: CASSPGGGADTQYF

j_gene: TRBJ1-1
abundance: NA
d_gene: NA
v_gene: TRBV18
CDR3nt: TGTGCCAGCTCACCCTTTTTCGGGAGCGGGCTTTCTGAAGCTTTCTTT
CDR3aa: CASSPFFGSGLSEAFF

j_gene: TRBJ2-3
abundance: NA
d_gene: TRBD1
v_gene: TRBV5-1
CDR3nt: TGCGCCAGCAGCTTGGGACAGGGGGCCACAGATACGCAGTATTTT
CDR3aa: CASSLGQGATDTQYF

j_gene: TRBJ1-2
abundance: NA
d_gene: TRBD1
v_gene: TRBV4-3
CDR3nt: TGCGCCAGCAGCCAAGCAAGAGGGGGCGAGAACTATGGCTACACCTTC
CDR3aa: CASSQARGGENYGYTF

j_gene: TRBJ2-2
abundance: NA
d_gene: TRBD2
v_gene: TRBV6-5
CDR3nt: TGTGCCAGCATTTCTAGCGGGAGCAACACCGGGGAGCTGTTTTTT
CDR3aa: CASISSGSNTGELFF

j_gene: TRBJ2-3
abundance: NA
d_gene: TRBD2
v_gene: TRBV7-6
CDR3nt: TGTGCCAGCAGCTTAGCGGGGACTAGCGGGATGCGCGTTCGGTATTTT
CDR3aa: CASSLAGTSGMRVRYF

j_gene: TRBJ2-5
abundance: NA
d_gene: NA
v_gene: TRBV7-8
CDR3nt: TGTGCCAGCAGCCCGCATAGAGAGACCCAGTACTTC
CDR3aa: CASSPHRETQYF

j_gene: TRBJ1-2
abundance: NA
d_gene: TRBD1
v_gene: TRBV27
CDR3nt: TGTGCCAGCAGTTTAAGACAGGGGTACGGCTACACCTTC
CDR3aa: CASSLRQGYGYTF

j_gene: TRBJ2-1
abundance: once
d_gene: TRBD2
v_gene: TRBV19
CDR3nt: TGTGCCAGTAGTCGGGGACTAGCCGATGAGCAGTTCTTC
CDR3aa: CASSRGLADEQFF

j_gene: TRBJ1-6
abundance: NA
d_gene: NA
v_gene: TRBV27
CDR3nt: TGTGCCAGCAGTTACGGGACTCCTGCTAGTAATTCACCCCTCCACTTT
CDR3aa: CASSYGTPASNSPLHF

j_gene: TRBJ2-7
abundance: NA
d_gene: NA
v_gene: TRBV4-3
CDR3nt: TGCGCCAGCAGCCAAGATACAGACCCTCCGAACGAGCAGTACTTC
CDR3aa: CASSQDTDPPNEQYF

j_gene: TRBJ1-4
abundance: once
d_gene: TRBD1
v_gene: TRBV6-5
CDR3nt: TGTGCCAGCAGGCTCCAGGGGGCGATTAGTGAAAAACTGTTTTTT
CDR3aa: CASRLQGAISEKLFF

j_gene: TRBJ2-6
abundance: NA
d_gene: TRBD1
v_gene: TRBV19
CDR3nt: TGTGCCAGTAGTATAGGGACAGGGGGAGCAGGGGCCAACGTCCTGACTTTC
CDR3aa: CASSIGTGGAGANVLTF

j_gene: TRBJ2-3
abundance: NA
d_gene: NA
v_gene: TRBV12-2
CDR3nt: TGTGCAAGTCGCTTAGCGTTCAAGCGGGCAAGCACAGATACGCAGTATTTT
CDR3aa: CASRLAFKRASTDTQYF

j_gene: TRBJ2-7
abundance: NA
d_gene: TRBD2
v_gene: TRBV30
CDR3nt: TGTGCCTGGAGTGGACTAGCGGGAGTAGGATACGAGCAGTACTTC
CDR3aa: CAWSGLAGVGYEQYF

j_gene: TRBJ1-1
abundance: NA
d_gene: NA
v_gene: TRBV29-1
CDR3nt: TGCAGCGTTCGGAGAGAGCGTTACACTGAAGCTTTCTTT
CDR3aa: CSVRRERYTEAFF

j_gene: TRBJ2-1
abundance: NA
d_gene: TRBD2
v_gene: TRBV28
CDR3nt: TGTGCCAGCAGTTTTCCCGCTAAATTTAAGGGCGCTAGCGGGAGAGGCTATGAGCAGTTCTTC
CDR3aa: CASSFPAKFKGASGRGYEQFF